These 19 T cell receptor beta chains originate from one sample sequenced in a study of response to subunit inactivated influenza vaccine. From the RT-PCR reads, TCRdb called clonotypes with MiXCR, one entry per CDR3 protein. The sample has about 800,000 distinct CDR3 sequences, 21% seen once. This material consisted of PBMCs from blood, taken more than 4 days after vaccination. The receptors stem from a man in his forties or fifties who received an inactivated influenza vaccine.

This clonotype has more than one count but fewer than ten. The chain combines TRBV7-9 with TRBJ2-1, with 9 bases fitting TRBD2. Germline assignment: CDR1 SEHNR and CDR2 FQNEAQ (reference sequence). V lost 5 bases to trimming and J lost 8 bases; unmatched junction nucleotides: 16. This CDR3 comprises 17 residues. The CDR3 region is CASSPRDLAGRTDEQFF. Here the CDR3 DNA reads TGTGCCAGCAGCCCGAGGGATCTAGCGGGGCGTACTGATGAGCAGTTCTTC.

The genes are TRBV20-1 and TRBJ2-2; tentative D call: TRBD2 (7 bases). V dropped 1 base and J dropped 0 bases, with 12 bases sitting between them. Germline assignment: CDR1 DFQATT and CDR2 SNEGSKA (reference sequence). This CDR3 comprises 16 residues. CDR3 protein: CSARGSGGANTGELFF. CDR3 coding DNA: TGCAGTGCTAGAGGTTCGGGGGGCGCGAACACCGGGGAGCTGTTTTTT.

This clonotype was observed many times. The chain is built from TRBV7-9 and TRBJ2-7; 10 bases match TRBD2. Germline CDR1 is SEHNR and CDR2 is FQNEAQ (reference sequence). The V gene end was trimmed by 5 bases and the J gene end by 5 bases; junction bases not matched to a gene: 9. CDR3 length: 15 residues. The CDR3 DNA is TGTGCCAGCAGCCGAGCGGGAGGGCCGACCAACGAGCAGTACTTC. It is translated as CASSRAGGPTNEQYF. Supplemented by reference TRBV7-9 and TRBJ2-7, the full variable domain reads DTGVSQNPRHKITKRGQNVTFRCDPISEHNRLYWYRQTLGQGPEFLTYFQNEAQLEKSRLLSDRFSAERPKGSFSTLEIQRTEQGDSAMYLCASSRAGGPTNEQYFGPGTRLTVT.

The chain links TRBV7-2 to TRBJ1-5; the D gene is possibly TRBD1 (6 bases). The germline V gene encodes CDR1 SGHTA and CDR2 FQGNSA. V shed 3 bases and J shed 7 bases, with 13 bases lying between them. The CDR3 runs 14 residues. CDR3 in amino acids: CASSFGGAGQPQHF. The CDR3 DNA is TGTGCCAGCAGCTTTGGGGGGGCGGGGCAGCCCCAGCATTTT.

This clonotype has a handful of counts. The J gene is TRBJ2-7, the V gene TRBV20-1; TRBD1 matches at 10 bases. The junction had 12 bases not matched to a gene; V was cut back by 5 bases and J by 5 bases. This CDR3 comprises 15 residues. Looked up from germline, CDR1 is DFQATT and CDR2 is SNEGSKA (reference sequence). The CDR3 is CSAEDRGPVVDEQYF. The DNA of the CDR3 is TGCAGTGCTGAAGACAGGGGGCCCGTAGTGGACGAGCAGTACTTC.

This clonotype was seen only a few times. The V call is TRBV9, the J call TRBJ2-4, with a weak D call TRBD1 (6 bases). The CDR3 is 18 residues long. V was trimmed by 3 bases and J by 0 bases, leaving 19 bases between them. The V gene's germline CDR1 is SGDLS and CDR2 YYNGEE. The CDR3 spells CASSGRDIGGLAKNIQYF. CDR3 in DNA: TGTGCCAGCAGCGGCCGGGACATAGGTGGGCTAGCCAAAAACATTCAGTACTTC.

J is TRBJ2-4 and V is TRBV3-1; the match to TRBD2 covers 8 bases. In germline, CDR1 is LGHDT, CDR2 YNNKEL (reference sequence). Trimming at V came to 4 bases and at J to 11 bases, leaving 10 bases not matched to a gene. The CDR3 contains 14 residues. CDR3 amino acids: CASSPGLAEDLQYF. For the CDR3, the DNA is TGTGCCAGCAGCCCCGGACTAGCCGAGGACCTTCAGTACTTC.

The V and J genes are TRBV6-2 or TRBV6-3 and TRBJ1-5; TRBD1 aligns across 11 bases. CDR1 and CDR2 from the germline V gene are MNHEY and SVGEGT. The CDR3 totals 16 residues. Trimming at V came to 7 bases and at J to 6 bases, leaving 11 bases not matched to a gene. CDR3 residues: CASTDGWTGGFQPQHF. The CDR3 region has the DNA TGTGCCAGCACCGACGGGTGGACAGGGGGCTTTCAGCCCCAGCATTTT.

The chain couples TRBV5-4 to TRBJ2-7; D possibly uses TRBD1 or TRBD2 (5 bases each). Looked up from germline, CDR1 is SGHNT and CDR2 is YYREEE (reference sequence). The CDR3 is made up of 15 amino acids. Trimming left V 4 bases short and J 2 bases short, with 16 bases between. CDR3 protein: CASSTPGTVTYEQYF. DNA for the CDR3: TGTGCCAGCAGCACCCCCGGGACGGTTACCTACGAGCAGTACTTC.

The DNA of the CDR3 is TGCAGCGCGTTGACAGGGGCCTACGAGCAGTACTTC. It yields the protein CSALTGAYEQYF. This sequence joins TRBV29-1 and TRBJ2-7; 8 positions match TRBD1. Germline CDR1 is SQVTM and CDR2 is ANQGSEA. V was pared by 7 bases and J by 2 bases, with 4 bases of the junction left unmatched. The CDR3 is made up of 12 amino acids.

The J gene is TRBJ1-6, the V gene TRBV20-1, with D maybe TRBD1 (6 bases). Per the germline V gene, CDR1 is DFQATT and CDR2 is SNEGSKA (reference sequence). The germline V and J ends were trimmed by 4 bases and 3 bases, with 19 bases remaining between them. The CDR3 runs to 17 residues. CDR3 amino acids: CSAKDWEGGLYNSPLHF. The DNA of the CDR3 is TGCAGTGCTAAAGACTGGGAGGGGGGCCTCTATAATTCACCCCTCCACTTT.

This clonotype was seen a few times. The junction does not match germline at one end; this may be a read error. The chain recombines TRBV7-2 with TRBJ2-5; the D gene is possibly TRBD1 (5 bases). Germline CDR1 and CDR2: SGHTA and FQGNSA. The CDR3 extends over 14 amino acids. The DNA of the CDR3 is TGTGCCAGCAGCTTAATAGGCAGGGAAGAGGCCCAGTACTTC. Protein sequence: CASSLIGREEAQYF. The full variable domain, its missing parts supplied by reference TRBV7-2 and TRBJ2-5, is GAGVSQSPSNKVTEKGKDVELRCDPISGHTALYWYRQSLGQGLEFLIYFQGNSAPDKSGLPSDRFSAERTGGSVSTLTIQRTQQEDSAVYLCASSLIGREEAQYFGPGTRLLVL.

The chain joins TRBV5-5 to TRBJ2-5; 9 bases are a match to TRBD2. Germline V gives CDR1 SGHKS, CDR2 YYEKEE (reference sequence). The J segment lost 4 bases and the V segment lost 3 bases, leaving 4 bases of the junction unmatched. The CDR3 extends over 14 amino acids. The CDR3 bases are TGTGCCAGCAGCTCGTTAGCGGGAGTAGAGACCCAGTACTTC. It specifies CASSSLAGVETQYF.

The chain employs TRBV4-2 and TRBJ2-1; unclear D gene. Germline V gene data show CDR1 as LGHNA and CDR2 as YNFKEQ. V was trimmed by 0 bases and J by 7 bases, leaving 13 bases between them. This CDR3 has 15 residues. The CDR3 coding sequence is TGTGCCAGCAGCCAAGAGATCCGGCTGTTAAATGAGCAGTTCTTC. This translates into CASSQEIRLLNEQFF.

CDR3 bases: TGTGCCAGCAGCCCCCTCTCGGACAGGGTTTATTCACCCCTCCACTTT. Translated: CASSPLSDRVYSPLHF. The rearrangement joins TRBV11-2 to TRBJ1-6; TRBD1 aligns across 8 bases. CDR1 is SGHAT, CDR2 FQNNGV, per germline. With 5 bases clipped from V and 8 bases from J, the junction kept 11 bases outside the gene matches. CDR3 size: 16 residues.

This clonotype turned up a few times. The genes are TRBV5-1 and TRBJ2-4; D not resolved. The CDR3 covers 16 residues. CDR1 and CDR2 (germline): SGHRS, YFSETQ. The germline V and J ends were trimmed by 0 bases and 1 base, with 11 bases remaining between them. CDR3 residues: CASSLGSVRAKNIQYF. Here the CDR3 DNA reads TGCGCCAGCAGCTTGGGTTCCGTCAGGGCCAAAAACATTCAGTACTTC. The full variable domain, its missing parts supplied by reference TRBV5-1 and TRBJ2-4, is KAGVTQTPRYLIKTRGQQVTLSCSPISGHRSVSWYQQTPGQGLQFLFEYFSETQRNKGNFPGRFSGRQFSNSRSEMNVSTLELGDSALYLCASSLGSVRAKNIQYFGAGTRLSVL.

This clonotype was observed a handful of times. The chain links TRBV12-3 or TRBV12-4 to TRBJ2-1, with 7 bases fitting TRBD1. The CDR3 contains 15 residues. Trimming took 1 base from V and 4 from J; bases not matched to a gene: 4. The CDR3 DNA follows: TGTGCCAGCAGTTTAGTCCGGGACAGATACAATGAGCAGTTCTTC. Protein product: CASSLVRDRYNEQFF.

This clonotype has more than one count but fewer than ten. The J gene is TRBJ1-2, the V gene TRBV15; D is undetermined. The V end was cut by 5 bases, the J end by 3 bases, with 10 bases between. The CDR3 has 13 amino acids. Per the germline V gene, CDR1 is LNHNV and CDR2 is YYDKDF (reference sequence). CDR3: CATSPTEDYGYTF. DNA of the CDR3: TGTGCCACCAGCCCAACAGAAGACTATGGCTACACCTTC. Looking up the rest from reference TRBV15 and TRBJ1-2 gives the full variable domain: DAMVIQNPRYQVTQFGKPVTLSCSQTLNHNVMYWYQQKSSQAPKLLFHYYDKDFNNEADTPDNFQSRRPNTSFCFLDIRSPGLGDTAMYLCATSPTEDYGYTFGSGTRLTVV.

The V gene is TRBV7-2, the J gene TRBJ2-1, with 7 bases aligning to TRBD2. The V and J ends lost 5 bases and 3 bases, in that order; junction bases with no gene match: 10. This CDR3 has 16 amino acids. Germline V gene sequence: CDR1 SGHTA, CDR2 FQGNSA. The CDR3 spells CASSPSGAGVYNEQFF. The CDR3 nucleotides read TGTGCCAGCAGCCCCAGCGGGGCGGGAGTCTACAATGAGCAGTTCTTC.